The 23 T cell receptor beta chains below were found in one sample sequenced in a study of T cells in Graves' hyperthyroidism and ophthalmopathy. Amplification targeted TCR beta CDR3 regions from RNA transcripts. HTBI primers were used for first-round RT-PCR of the TCR CDR3. TCRdb re-derived calls from the multiplex PCR reads in MiXCR, one entry per CDR3 protein. This sample yields some 720,000 distinct CDR3 sequences, of which 16% are seen a single time; roughly 8% belongs to the top ten. The sample consisted of blood. These receptors were taken from a young man with Graves' hyperthyroidism.

This chain links TRBV7-2 with TRBJ2-1; 14 bases align to TRBD2. The CDR3 has 18 residues. CDR1 is SGHTA, CDR2 FQGNSA, per germline. After removal of 5 bases from V and 10 bases from J, the junction contained 16 bases not matched to a gene. The CDR3 loop is CASSPRDSLRLAGGEQFF. The CDR3 DNA follows: TGTGCCAGCAGCCCCCGGGACAGTCTCAGACTAGCGGGAGGGGAGCAGTTCTTC. The complete variable domain, with remaining parts taken from reference TRBV7-2 and TRBJ2-1, reads GAGVSQSPSNKVTEKGKDVELRCDPISGHTALYWYRQSLGQGLEFLIYFQGNSAPDKSGLPSDRFSAERTGGSVSTLTIQRTQQEDSAVYLCASSPRDSLRLAGGEQFFGPGTRLTVL.

This clonotype was recorded a few times. A read error may account for a junction end that differs from germline. This chain uses TRBV20-1 with TRBJ2-7, with 7 bases lining up with TRBD1. The CDR3 covers 13 residues. In germline, CDR1 is DFQATT, CDR2 SNEGSKA (reference sequence). This chain's CDR3 is CSVPGQPSSEQYF. CDR3 bases: TGCAGTGTCCCGGGACAGCCTTCCTCCGAGCAGTACTTC.

This clonotype has a count of ten or more. This chain connects TRBV20-1 to TRBJ2-1; D unclear. Germline lookup yields CDR1 DFQATT and CDR2 SNEGSKA (reference sequence). V lost 4 bases and J lost 10, with 14 bases in between. The CDR3 is 12 amino acids. The CDR3 spells CSAISGGWEQFF. The CDR3 region has the DNA TGCAGTGCTATATCAGGTGGCTGGGAGCAGTTCTTC.

This clonotype has a handful of counts. The genes are TRBV24-1 and TRBJ1-2; the match to TRBD1 covers 9 bases. The CDR3 is made up of 13 amino acids. V lost 7 bases to trimming and J lost 5 bases; unmatched junction nucleotides: 4. Germline CDR1 reads KGHDR; CDR2 reads SFDVKD. CDR3 nucleotides: TGTGCCACCAGACAGGGGGCAAAATATGGCTACACCTTC. It yields the protein CATRQGAKYGYTF.

This clonotype was counted at least ten times. V is TRBV28 and J is TRBJ1-1; a weak D match, TRBD1 (5 bases). V gave up 3 bases and J gave up 0 bases, with 14 bases separating them. The CDR3 runs to 16 residues. Germline CDR1 is MDHEN and CDR2 is SYDVKM. DNA for the CDR3: TGTGCCAGCAGTTTCTCGATGGGGCAGATGAACACTGAAGCTTTCTTT. It is translated as CASSFSMGQMNTEAFF.

The J gene is TRBJ2-2, the V gene TRBV20-1, with unresolved D. The CDR3 is 13 amino acids. Germline V gene sequence: CDR1 DFQATT, CDR2 SNEGSKA (reference sequence). The ends were cut back, 3 bases at V and 4 bases at J, with 9 bases in the middle. The CDR3 is CSASMLFTGELFF. CDR3 DNA sequence: TGCAGTGCTAGTATGCTGTTCACCGGGGAGCTGTTTTTT.

This sequence joins TRBV29-1 and TRBJ1-1; 7 bases are shared with TRBD1. J lost 4 bases, V lost 7 bases, and 12 bases had no gene match. This CDR3 region has 14 residues. Germline CDR1 and CDR2: SQVTM and ANQGSEA. The CDR3 loop reads CSGRRQGLSTEAFF. In DNA, the CDR3 is TGCAGCGGTAGAAGACAGGGTCTGAGCACTGAAGCTTTCTTT.

This clonotype was counted ten times or more. The genes are TRBV20-1 and TRBJ2-7; TRBD2 matches 9 bases. The V gene end was trimmed by 5 bases and the J gene end by 0 bases; junction bases not matched to a gene: 8. In germline, CDR1 is DFQATT, CDR2 SNEGSKA (reference sequence). This CDR3 has 15 residues. The CDR3: CSAAESGRSSYEQYF. CDR3 coding DNA: TGCAGTGCTGCGGAAAGCGGGAGGAGCTCCTACGAGCAGTACTTC.

This chain links TRBV5-1 with TRBJ2-3; 10 bases are shared with TRBD1. Looked up from germline, CDR1 is SGHRS and CDR2 is YFSETQ. The CDR3 is 15 residues long. V lost 2 bases to trimming and J lost 4 bases; unmatched junction nucleotides: 4. The CDR3 reads CASSLGQGGADTQYF. DNA for the CDR3: TGCGCCAGCAGCTTAGGACAGGGGGGCGCAGATACGCAGTATTTT.

The chain links TRBV5-1 to TRBJ2-1; TRBD2 agrees at 7 bases. The CDR3 runs 18 residues. The trim removed 0 bases at V and 0 bases at J, leaving 9 bases unmatched. Germline CDR1 SGHRS, CDR2 YFSETQ. CDR3 DNA: TGCGCCAGCAGCTTGGAGGCTAGCGGAGGGAGCTCCTACAATGAGCAGTTCTTC. Its translation: CASSLEASGGSSYNEQFF.

The chain uses TRBV29-1 and TRBJ1-2; 7 bases match TRBD1. J gave up 13 bases and V 6 bases, and 14 bases lay outside the gene matches. Germline V CDR1 and CDR2: SQVTM, ANQGSEA. The CDR3 sequence is 12 residues long. The CDR3 bases are TGCAGCGTACAAGCCCCGGGACAGCTCGTCACCTTC. Its translation: CSVQAPGQLVTF.

About this clonotype: A much larger clone lies a single base off, so this may be a read error. J is TRBJ1-2 and V is TRBV11-3; D not certain. V was cut by 0 bases and J by 6 bases, with 14 bases left in between. Germline-derived CDR1 and CDR2 are SGHNT and YENEEA. The CDR3 totals 15 residues. The CDR3 here is CASSLEAARTDGYTF. DNA for the CDR3: TGTGCCAGCAGCTTAGAGGCGGCCAGGACCGATGGCTACACCTTC.

In its sample, this clonotype was seen many times. This CDR3 reads CASTSPGYNEQFF. The CDR3 bases are TGTGCCAGCACCTCCCCAGGATACAATGAGCAGTTCTTC. The rearrangement links TRBV28 to TRBJ2-1; D unresolved. Germline V CDR1 and CDR2: MDHEN, SYDVKM. This CDR3 comprises 13 residues. The V gene lost 7 bases and the J gene lost 4 bases, with 11 bases spanning the gap.

This clonotype was counted many times. V gene TRBV28 combines with J gene TRBJ2-1; TRBD2 matches at 8 bases. The CDR3 length is 15 residues. V trimming: 6 bases; J trimming: 5 bases; junction bases outside the gene matches: 9. The germline CDR1 and CDR2 sequences are MDHEN and SYDVKM. CDR3 in DNA: TGTGCCAGCAGCAAGAGCGGGAGATTGGACAATGAGCAGTTCTTC. It translates to CASSKSGRLDNEQFF.

This clonotype was found many times. The chain is built from TRBV2 and TRBJ2-4, with 11 bases aligning to TRBD1. Germline V CDR1 and CDR2: SNHLY, FYNNEI. The CDR3 loop spans 14 amino acids. Germline trimming cut 6 bases from V and 7 bases from J; bases unmatched to any gene: 5. CDR3 residues: CASSGDRGTNIQYF. The CDR3 coding sequence is TGTGCCAGCAGCGGGGACAGGGGGACTAACATTCAGTACTTC.

At least ten counts were recorded for this clonotype. This chain joins TRBV28 and TRBJ2-5, with 14 bases fitting TRBD2. The CDR3 extends over 19 amino acids. The V segment lost 6 bases and the J segment 0 bases; nucleotides outside the gene matches: 12. The germline gives CDR1 MDHEN, CDR2 SYDVKM. In DNA form, the CDR3 reads TGTGCCAGCAGCCCCAGACTAGCGGGAGGGCCCCGATACCAAGAGACCCAGTACTTC. It is translated as CASSPRLAGGPRYQETQYF.

The chain has TRBV7-9 and TRBJ1-2, with a possible D match to TRBD1 (5 bases). The CDR3 runs 15 residues. Germline V gene data show CDR1 as SEHNR and CDR2 as FQNEAQ (reference sequence). V lost 1 base and J 5 bases, leaving 14 bases between the germline ends. CDR3: CASSLEGYGSYGYTF. Here the CDR3 DNA reads TGTGCCAGCAGCTTAGAGGGGTACGGTTCTTATGGCTACACCTTC.

The CDR3 is CASRGAQNTGELFF. The DNA for the CDR3 is TGTGCCAGCAGGGGGGCGCAGAACACCGGGGAGCTGTTTTTT. The chain couples TRBV11-2 to TRBJ2-2; possibly TRBD1 for D (6 bases). V was pared by 6 bases and J by 1 base, with 9 bases between. Germline CDR1 and CDR2: SGHAT and FQNNGV. CDR3 length: 14 amino acids.

The sample holds many counts of this clonotype. The V call is TRBV28, the J call TRBJ2-7, with 7 bases lining up with TRBD2. The germline V gene has CDR1 MDHEN and CDR2 SYDVKM. The CDR3 loop spans 13 amino acids. J gave up 2 bases and V 6 bases, and 4 bases lay outside the gene matches. The CDR3 nucleotides are TGTGCCAGCAGCCCTAGCGGAACCTACGAGCAGTACTTC. Its translation is CASSPSGTYEQYF. The full variable domain, rest sourced from reference TRBV28 and TRBJ2-7, is DVKVTQSSRYLVKRTGEKVFLECVQDMDHENMFWYRQDPGLGLRLIYFSYDVKMKEKGDIPEGYSVSREKKERFSLILESASTNQTSMYLCASSPSGTYEQYFGPGTRLTVT.

This clonotype was counted at least ten times. The V call is TRBV20-1, the J call TRBJ2-2, with D hard to call. CDR1 and CDR2 from the germline V gene are DFQATT and SNEGSKA (reference sequence). This CDR3 is 12 amino acids long. V shed 4 bases and J shed 3 bases, with 6 bases lying between them. The CDR3: CSATRDTGELFF. The CDR3, as DNA: TGCAGTGCTACTCGAGACACCGGGGAGCTGTTTTTT.

The V call is TRBV15, the J call TRBJ2-3; D uncertain. The CDR3 loop spans 17 amino acids. The ends were cut back, 0 bases at V and 0 bases at J, with 13 bases in the middle. CDR1 and CDR2 (germline): LNHNV, YYDKDF (reference sequence). CDR3 loop: CATSRDMVWTSTDTQYF. For the CDR3, the DNA is TGTGCCACCAGCAGAGATATGGTCTGGACGAGCACAGATACGCAGTATTTT.

This clonotype was observed a few times. This chain links TRBV20-1 with TRBJ2-6, with 8 bases aligning to TRBD1. The CDR3 spans 17 residues. J gave up 0 bases and V 5 bases, and 9 bases lay outside the gene matches. Germline-derived CDR1 and CDR2 are DFQATT and SNEGSKA (reference sequence). CDR3: CSAFGQGRDSGANVLTF. DNA of the CDR3: TGCAGTGCTTTTGGACAGGGCCGCGACTCTGGGGCCAACGTCCTGACTTTC.

This clonotype was counted a few times. The rearrangement uses TRBV10-1 and TRBJ2-3; possible D gene TRBD1, 6 bases. The V gene's germline CDR1 is WNHNN and CDR2 SYGVQD (reference sequence). This CDR3 contains 17 residues. The germline V and J ends were trimmed by 6 bases and 6 bases, with 25 bases remaining between them. In DNA, the CDR3 is TGCGCCAGCAGCCCCGGACAGCCTCTATCCCCGTGGGATACGCAGTATTTT. Its translation: CASSPGQPLSPWDTQYF.